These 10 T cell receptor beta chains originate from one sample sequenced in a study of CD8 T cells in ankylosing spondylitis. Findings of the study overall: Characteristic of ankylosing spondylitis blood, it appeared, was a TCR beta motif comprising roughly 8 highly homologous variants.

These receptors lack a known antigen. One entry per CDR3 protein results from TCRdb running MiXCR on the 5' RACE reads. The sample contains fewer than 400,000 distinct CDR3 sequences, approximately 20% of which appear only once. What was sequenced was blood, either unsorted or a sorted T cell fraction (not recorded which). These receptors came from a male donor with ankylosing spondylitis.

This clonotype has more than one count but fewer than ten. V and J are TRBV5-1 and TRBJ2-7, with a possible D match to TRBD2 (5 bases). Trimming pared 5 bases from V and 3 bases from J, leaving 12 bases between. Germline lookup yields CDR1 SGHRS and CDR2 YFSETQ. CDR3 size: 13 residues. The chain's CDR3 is CASRMDSDYEQYF. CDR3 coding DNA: TGCGCCAGCAGAATGGATAGCGACTACGAGCAGTACTTC.

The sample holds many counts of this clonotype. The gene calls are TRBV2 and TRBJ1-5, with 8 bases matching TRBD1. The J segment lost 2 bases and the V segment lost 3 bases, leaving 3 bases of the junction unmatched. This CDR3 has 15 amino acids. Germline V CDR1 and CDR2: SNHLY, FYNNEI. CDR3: CASSEDRAGNQPQHF. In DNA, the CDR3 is TGTGCCAGCAGTGAGGACAGGGCCGGCAATCAGCCCCAGCATTTT.

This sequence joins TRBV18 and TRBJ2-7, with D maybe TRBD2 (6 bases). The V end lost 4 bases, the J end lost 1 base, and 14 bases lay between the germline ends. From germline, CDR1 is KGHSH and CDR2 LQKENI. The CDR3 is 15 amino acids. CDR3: CASSRQTSLSYEQYF. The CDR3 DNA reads TGTGCCAGCTCACGGCAGACTAGTTTGTCCTACGAGCAGTACTTC.

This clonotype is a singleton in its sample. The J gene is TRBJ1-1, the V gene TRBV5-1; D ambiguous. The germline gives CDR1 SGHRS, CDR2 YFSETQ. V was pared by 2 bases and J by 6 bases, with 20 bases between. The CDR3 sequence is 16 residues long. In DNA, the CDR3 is TGCGCCAGCAGCTTATCGGCCAACACTAAGAATGCTGAAGCTTTCTTT. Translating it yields CASSLSANTKNAEAFF.

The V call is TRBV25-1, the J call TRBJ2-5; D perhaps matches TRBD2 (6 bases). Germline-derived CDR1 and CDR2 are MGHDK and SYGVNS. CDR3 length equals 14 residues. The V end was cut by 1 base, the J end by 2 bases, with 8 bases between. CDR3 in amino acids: CASSELAGQETQYF. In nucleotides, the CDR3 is TGTGCCAGCAGTGAATTGGCGGGGCAAGAGACCCAGTACTTC.

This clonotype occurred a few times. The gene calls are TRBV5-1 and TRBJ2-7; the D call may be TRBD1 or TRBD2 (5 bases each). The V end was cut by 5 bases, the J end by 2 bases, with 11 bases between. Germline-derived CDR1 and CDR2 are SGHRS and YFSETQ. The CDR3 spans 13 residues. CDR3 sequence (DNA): TGCGCCAGCAGAATAGGGACCACCTACGAGCAGTACTTC. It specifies CASRIGTTYEQYF.

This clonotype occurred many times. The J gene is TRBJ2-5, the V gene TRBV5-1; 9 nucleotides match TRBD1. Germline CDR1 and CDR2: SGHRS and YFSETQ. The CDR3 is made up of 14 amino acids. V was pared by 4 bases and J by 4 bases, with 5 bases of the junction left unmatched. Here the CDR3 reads CASSTSTGGETQYF. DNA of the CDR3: TGCGCCAGCAGCACCTCGACAGGGGGAGAGACCCAGTACTTC.

The CDR3 region is CASSSRVGDTQYF. In DNA form, the CDR3 reads TGCGCCAGCAGCTCCAGGGTGGGCGATACGCAGTATTTT. The V call is TRBV5-1, the J call TRBJ2-3; possible D gene TRBD1, 5 bases. The CDR3 contains 13 residues. V was clipped by 3 bases and J by 6 bases, with 11 bases between them. CDR1 and CDR2 from the germline V gene are SGHRS and YFSETQ.

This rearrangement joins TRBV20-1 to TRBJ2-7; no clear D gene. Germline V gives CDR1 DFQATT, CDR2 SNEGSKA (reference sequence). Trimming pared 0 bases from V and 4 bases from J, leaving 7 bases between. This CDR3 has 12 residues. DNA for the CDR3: TGCAGTGCTAGAGATCCGAGATACGAGCAGTACTTC. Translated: CSARDPRYEQYF.

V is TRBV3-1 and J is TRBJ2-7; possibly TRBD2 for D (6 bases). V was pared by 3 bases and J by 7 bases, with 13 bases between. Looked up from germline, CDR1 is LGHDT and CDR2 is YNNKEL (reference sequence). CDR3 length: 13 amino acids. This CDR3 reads CASSQMRGKEQYF. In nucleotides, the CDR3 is TGTGCCAGCAGCCAGATGCGGGGTAAAGAGCAGTACTTC.